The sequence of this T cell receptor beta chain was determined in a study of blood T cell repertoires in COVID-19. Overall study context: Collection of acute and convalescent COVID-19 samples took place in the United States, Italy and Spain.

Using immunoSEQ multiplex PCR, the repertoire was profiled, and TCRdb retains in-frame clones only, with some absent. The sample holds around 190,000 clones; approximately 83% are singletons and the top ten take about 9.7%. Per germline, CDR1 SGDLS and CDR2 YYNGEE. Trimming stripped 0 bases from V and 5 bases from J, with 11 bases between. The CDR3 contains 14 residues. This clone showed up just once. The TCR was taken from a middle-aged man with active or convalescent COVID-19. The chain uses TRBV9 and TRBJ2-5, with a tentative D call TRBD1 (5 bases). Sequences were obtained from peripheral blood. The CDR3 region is CASSVGPGQETQYF. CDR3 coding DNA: TGTGCCAGCAGCGTAGGGCCAGGGCAGGAGACCCAGTACTTC.